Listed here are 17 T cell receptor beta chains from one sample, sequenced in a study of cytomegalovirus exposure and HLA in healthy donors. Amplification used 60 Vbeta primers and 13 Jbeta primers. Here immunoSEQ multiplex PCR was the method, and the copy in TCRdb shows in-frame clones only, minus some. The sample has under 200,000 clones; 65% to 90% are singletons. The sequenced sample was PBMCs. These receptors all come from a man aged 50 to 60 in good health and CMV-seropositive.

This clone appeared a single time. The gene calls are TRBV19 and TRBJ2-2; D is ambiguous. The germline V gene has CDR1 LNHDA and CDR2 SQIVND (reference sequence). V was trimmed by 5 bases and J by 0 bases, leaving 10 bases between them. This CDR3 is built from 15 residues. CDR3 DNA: TGTGCCAGTAGTCTGGCAATTACGAACACCGGGGAGCTGTTTTTT. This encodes CASSLAITNTGELFF.

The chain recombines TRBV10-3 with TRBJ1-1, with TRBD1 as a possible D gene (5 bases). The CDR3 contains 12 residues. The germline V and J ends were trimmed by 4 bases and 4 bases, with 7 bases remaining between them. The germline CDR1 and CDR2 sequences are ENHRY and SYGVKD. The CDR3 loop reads CAISADTTEAFF. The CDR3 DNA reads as TGTGCCATCAGTGCGGACACCACTGAAGCTTTCTTT.

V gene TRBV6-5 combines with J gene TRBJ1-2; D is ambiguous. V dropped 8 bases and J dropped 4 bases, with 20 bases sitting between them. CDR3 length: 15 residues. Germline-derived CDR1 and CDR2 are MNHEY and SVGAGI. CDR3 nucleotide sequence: TGTGCCAGCTCTGACACATCTTCCACCGGCTATGGCTACACCTTC. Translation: CASSDTSSTGYGYTF.

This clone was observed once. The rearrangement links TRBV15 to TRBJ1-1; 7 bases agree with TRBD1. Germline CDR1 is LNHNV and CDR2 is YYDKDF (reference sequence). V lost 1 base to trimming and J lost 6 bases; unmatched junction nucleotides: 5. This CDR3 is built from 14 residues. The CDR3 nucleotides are TGTGCCACCAGCAGAGTAGACAGGGAGGCTGAAGCTTTCTTT. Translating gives CATSRVDREAEAFF.

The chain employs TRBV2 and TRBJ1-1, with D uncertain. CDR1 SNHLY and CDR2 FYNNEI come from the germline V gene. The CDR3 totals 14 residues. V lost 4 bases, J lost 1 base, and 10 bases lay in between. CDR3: CASSGGEANTEAFF. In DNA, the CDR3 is TGTGCCAGCAGTGGCGGGGAGGCGAACACTGAAGCTTTCTTT.

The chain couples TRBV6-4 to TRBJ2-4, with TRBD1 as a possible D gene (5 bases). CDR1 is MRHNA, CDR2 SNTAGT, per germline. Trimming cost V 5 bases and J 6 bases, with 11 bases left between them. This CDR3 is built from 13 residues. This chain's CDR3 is CASSTGVGNIQYF. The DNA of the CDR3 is TGTGCCAGCAGTACAGGAGTGGGAAACATTCAGTACTTC.

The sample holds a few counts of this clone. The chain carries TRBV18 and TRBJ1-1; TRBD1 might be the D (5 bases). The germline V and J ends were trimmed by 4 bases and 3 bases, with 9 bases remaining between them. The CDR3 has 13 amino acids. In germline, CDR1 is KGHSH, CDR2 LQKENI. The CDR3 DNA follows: TGTGCCAGCTCACTGGACACATACACTGAAGCTTTCTTT. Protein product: CASSLDTYTEAFF. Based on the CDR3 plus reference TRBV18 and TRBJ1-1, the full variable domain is NAGVMQNPRHLVRRRGQEARLRCSPMKGHSHVYWYRQLPEEGLKFMVYLQKENIIDESGMPKERFSAEFPKEGPSILRIQQVVRGDSAAYFCASSLDTYTEAFFGQGTRLTVV.

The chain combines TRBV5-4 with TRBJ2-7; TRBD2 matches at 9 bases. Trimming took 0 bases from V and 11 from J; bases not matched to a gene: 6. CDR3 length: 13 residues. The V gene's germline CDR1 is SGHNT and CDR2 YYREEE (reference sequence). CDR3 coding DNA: TGTGCCAGCAGCTTGGGGGGCGGGAGGGCTGAGTACGTC. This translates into CASSLGGGRAEYV.

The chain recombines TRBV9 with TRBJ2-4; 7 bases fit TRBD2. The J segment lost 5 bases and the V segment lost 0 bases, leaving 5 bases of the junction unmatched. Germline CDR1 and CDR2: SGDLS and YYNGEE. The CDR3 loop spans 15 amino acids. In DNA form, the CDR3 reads TGTGCCAGCAGCGTAGATCCCCGGGGGGAAAACATTCAGTACTTC. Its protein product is CASSVDPRGENIQYF. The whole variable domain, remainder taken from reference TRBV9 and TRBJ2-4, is DSGVTQTPKHLITATGQRVTLRCSPRSGDLSVYWYQQSLDQGLQFLIQYYNGEERAKGNILERFSAQQFPDLHSELNLSSLELGDSALYFCASSVDPRGENIQYFGAGTRLSVL.

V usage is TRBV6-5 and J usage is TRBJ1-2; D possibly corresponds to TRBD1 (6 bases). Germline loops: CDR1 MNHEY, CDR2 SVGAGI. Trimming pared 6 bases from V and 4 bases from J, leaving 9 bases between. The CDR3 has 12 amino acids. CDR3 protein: CASRGHGYGYTF. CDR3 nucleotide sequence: TGTGCCAGCAGGGGACACGGCTATGGCTACACCTTC.

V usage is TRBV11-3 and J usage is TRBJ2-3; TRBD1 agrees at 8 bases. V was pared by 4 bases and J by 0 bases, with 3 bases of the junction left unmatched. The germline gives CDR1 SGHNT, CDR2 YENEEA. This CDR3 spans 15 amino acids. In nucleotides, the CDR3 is TGTGCCAGCAGCTACCGACAGGGGAGCACAGATACGCAGTATTTT. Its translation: CASSYRQGSTDTQYF. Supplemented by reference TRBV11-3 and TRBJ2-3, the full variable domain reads EAGVVQSPRYKIIEKKQPVAFWCNPISGHNTLYWYLQNLGQGPELLIRYENEEAVDDSQLPKDRFSAERLKGVDSTLKIQPAELGDSAVYLCASSYRQGSTDTQYFGPGTRLTVL.

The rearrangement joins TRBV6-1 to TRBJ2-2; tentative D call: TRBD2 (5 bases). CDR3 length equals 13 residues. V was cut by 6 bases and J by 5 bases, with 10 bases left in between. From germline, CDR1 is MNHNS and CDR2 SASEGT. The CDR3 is CASSEGNTGELFF. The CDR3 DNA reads TGTGCCAGCAGCGAGGGTAATACCGGGGAGCTGTTTTTT.

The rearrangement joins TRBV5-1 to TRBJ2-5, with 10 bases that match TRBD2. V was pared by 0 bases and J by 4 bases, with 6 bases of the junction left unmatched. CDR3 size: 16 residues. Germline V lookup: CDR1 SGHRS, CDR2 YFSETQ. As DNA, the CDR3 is TGCGCCAGCAGCTTGGCGGTAGCGGGGGGTGCAGAGACCCAGTACTTC. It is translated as CASSLAVAGGAETQYF.

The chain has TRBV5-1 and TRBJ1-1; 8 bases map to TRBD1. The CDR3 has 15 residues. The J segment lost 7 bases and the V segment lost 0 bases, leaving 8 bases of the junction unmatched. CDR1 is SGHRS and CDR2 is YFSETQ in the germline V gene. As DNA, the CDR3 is TGCGCCAGCAGCTTGGGAGGGACAGGCGGCTTTGAAGCTTTCTTT. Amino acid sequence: CASSLGGTGGFEAFF.

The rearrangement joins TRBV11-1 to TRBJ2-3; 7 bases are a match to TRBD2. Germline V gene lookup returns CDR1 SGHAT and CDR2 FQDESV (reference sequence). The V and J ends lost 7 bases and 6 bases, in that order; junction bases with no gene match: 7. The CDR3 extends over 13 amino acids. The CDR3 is CASTRDYADTQYF. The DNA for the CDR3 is TGTGCCAGCACCCGGGACTACGCCGATACGCAGTATTTT. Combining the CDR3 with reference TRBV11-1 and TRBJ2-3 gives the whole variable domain EAEVAQSPRYKITEKSQAVAFWCDPISGHATLYWYRQILGQGPELLVQFQDESVVDDSQLPKDRFSAERLKGVDSTLKIQPAELGDSAMYLCASTRDYADTQYFGPGTRLTVL.

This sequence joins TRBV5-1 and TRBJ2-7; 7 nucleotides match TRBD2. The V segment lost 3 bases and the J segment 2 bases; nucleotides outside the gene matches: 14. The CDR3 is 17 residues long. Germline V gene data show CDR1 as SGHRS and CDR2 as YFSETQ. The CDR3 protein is CASSSAVGRTRAYEQYF. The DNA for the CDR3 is TGCGCCAGCAGCTCGGCCGTCGGGAGGACCCGAGCCTACGAGCAGTACTTC.

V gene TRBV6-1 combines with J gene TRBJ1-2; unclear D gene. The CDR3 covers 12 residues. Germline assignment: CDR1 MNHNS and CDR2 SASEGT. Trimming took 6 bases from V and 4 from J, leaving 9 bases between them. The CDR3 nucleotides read TGTGCCAGCAGCCCAGGACTCTATGGCTACACCTTC. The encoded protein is CASSPGLYGYTF.